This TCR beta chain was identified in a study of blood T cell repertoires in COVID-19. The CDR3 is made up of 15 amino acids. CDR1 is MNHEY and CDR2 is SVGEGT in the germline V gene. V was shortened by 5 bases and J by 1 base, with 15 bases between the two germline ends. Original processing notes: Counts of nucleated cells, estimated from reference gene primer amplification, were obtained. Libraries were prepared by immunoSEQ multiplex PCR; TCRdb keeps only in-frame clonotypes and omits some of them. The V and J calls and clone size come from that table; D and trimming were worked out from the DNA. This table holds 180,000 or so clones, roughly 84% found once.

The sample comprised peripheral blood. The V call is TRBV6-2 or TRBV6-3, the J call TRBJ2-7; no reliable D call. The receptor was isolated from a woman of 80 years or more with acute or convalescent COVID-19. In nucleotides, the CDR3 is TGTGCCAGCAGTACCGGTCCCCGAATTTCCTACGAGCAGTACTTC. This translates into CASSTGPRISYEQYF.